The sequence of this T cell receptor (beta chain) was determined in a study of shared clonotypes between healthy human individuals. Produced via immunoSEQ multiplex PCR; TCRdb's table is partial and in-frame only. The sample yields 1.5 million to 2.5 million clones, about 95% seen once. Comment on this clone: Different DNA sequences within this sample yield the same CDR3.

CD45RO-negative, CCR7-selected cells formed the naive CD8 fraction, which excluded terminally differentiated effector memory CD45RA+ cells. Germline V CDR1 and CDR2: SGHNT, YYREEE (reference sequence). This CDR3 is 14 amino acids long. V lost 4 bases to trimming and J lost 2 bases, with 13 bases between them. Sequences were obtained from naive CD8+ T cells sorted from blood. The TCR comes from a man between 18 and 35 years old in good health. V and J are TRBV5-4 and TRBJ2-7, with D perhaps matching TRBD2 (7 bases). The CDR3 DNA reads TGTGCCAGCAGCCTCGGGGGGACACCCTACGAGCAGTACTTC. It encodes CASSLGGTPYEQYF.